This T cell receptor beta chain is drawn from a study of T cells in Graves' hyperthyroidism and ophthalmopathy. This clonotype was detected ten times or more. Its antigen remains unknown. Overall study findings and caveats: Also found in blood were most expanded thyroid clonotypes above 0.001.

Germline V gene lookup returns CDR1 SGHVS and CDR2 FQNEAQ. The V gene lost 5 bases and the J gene lost 4 bases, with 21 bases spanning the gap. The CDR3 covers 16 residues. Disease duration was under 3 months in the ophthalmopathy patients, who also had a Clinical Activity Score of at least 3 and a NOSPECS grade of at least 4. Uncontrolled infection, other autoimmune disease, pregnancy or lactation barred patients from enrollment. Each diagnosis drew on symptoms, thyroxine, TRAb, thyroid ultrasound and orbital computed tomography findings. Amplified TCR beta CDR3 regions came from RNA transcripts. The HTBI primer set drove a first-round RT-PCR of the TCR CDR3. TCRdb recomputed calls from the multiplex PCR reads with MiXCR, one row per CDR3 protein. The sample has hundreds of thousands of distinct CDR3 sequences; 14% are singletons.

The chain combines TRBV7-8 with TRBJ2-7; possible D gene TRBD1, 6 bases. Sequencing input: blood. This TCR was sampled from a woman aged 45 to 65 with Graves' ophthalmopathy. CDR3 nucleotides: TGTGCCAGCAGCACCGGACAGCGAGCCTTAACGTACGAGCAGTACTTC. Translated: CASSTGQRALTYEQYF.